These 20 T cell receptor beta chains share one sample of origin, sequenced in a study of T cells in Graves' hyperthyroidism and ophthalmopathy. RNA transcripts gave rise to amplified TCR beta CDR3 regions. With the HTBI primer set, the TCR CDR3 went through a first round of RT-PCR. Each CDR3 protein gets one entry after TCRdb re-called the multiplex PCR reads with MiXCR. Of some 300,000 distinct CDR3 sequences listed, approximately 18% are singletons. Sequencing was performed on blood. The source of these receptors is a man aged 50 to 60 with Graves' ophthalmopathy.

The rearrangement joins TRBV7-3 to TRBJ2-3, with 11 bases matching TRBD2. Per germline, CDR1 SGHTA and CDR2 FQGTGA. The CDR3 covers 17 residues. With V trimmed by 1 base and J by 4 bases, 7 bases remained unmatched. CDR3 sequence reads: CASSLNLAGGGADTQYF. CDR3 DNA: TGTGCCAGCAGCTTAAACCTAGCGGGAGGTGGGGCAGATACGCAGTATTTT.

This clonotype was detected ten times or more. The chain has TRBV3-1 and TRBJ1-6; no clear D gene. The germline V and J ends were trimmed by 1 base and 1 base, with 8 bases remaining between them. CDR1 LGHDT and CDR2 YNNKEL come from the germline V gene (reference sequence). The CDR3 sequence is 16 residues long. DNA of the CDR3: TGTGCCAGCAGCCAAGCGGGGATTTCCTATAATTCACCCCTCCACTTT. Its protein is CASSQAGISYNSPLHF.

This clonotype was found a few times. CDR3 protein: CATRAVEIGTQYF. The CDR3, as DNA: TGTGCCACCCGAGCAGTTGAGATCGGGACCCAGTACTTC. The chain uses TRBV15 and TRBJ2-5, with D hard to call. Trimming stripped 8 bases from V and 7 bases from J, with 17 bases between. Germline V gives CDR1 LNHNV, CDR2 YYDKDF (reference sequence). The CDR3 loop spans 13 amino acids.

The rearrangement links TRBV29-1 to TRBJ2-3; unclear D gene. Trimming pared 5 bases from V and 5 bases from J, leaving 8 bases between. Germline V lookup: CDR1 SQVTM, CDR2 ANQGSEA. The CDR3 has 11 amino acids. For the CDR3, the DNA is TGCAGCGTTCCGGTATTAGATACGCAGTATTTT. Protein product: CSVPVLDTQYF.

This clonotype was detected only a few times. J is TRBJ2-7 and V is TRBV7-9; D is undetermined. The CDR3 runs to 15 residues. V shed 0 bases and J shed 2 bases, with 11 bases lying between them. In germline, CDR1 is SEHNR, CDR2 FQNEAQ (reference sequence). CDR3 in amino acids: CASSLATGLTYEQYF. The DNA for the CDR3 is TGTGCCAGCAGCTTAGCCACCGGGCTGACCTACGAGCAGTACTTC.

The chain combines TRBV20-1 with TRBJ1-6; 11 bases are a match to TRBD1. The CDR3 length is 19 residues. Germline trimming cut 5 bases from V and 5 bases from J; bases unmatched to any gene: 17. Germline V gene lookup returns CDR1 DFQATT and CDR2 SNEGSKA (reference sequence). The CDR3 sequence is CSAESPGQGEFVNNSPLHF. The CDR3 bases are TGCAGTGCTGAGAGTCCGGGACAGGGGGAATTTGTGAATAATTCACCCCTCCACTTT.

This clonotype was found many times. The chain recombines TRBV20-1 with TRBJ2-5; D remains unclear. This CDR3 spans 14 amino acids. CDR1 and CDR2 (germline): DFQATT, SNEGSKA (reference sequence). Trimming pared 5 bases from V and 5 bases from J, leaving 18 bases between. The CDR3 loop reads CSAAPRVSSETQYF. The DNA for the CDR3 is TGCAGTGCTGCCCCCCGTGTTAGCTCGGAGACCCAGTACTTC.

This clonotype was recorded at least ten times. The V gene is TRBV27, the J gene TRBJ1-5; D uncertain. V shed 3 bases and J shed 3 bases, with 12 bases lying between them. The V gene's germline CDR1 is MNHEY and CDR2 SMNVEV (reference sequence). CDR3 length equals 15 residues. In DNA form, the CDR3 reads TGTGCCAGCAGTTTCGAAGGCGGAGCCAATCAGCCCCAGCATTTT. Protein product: CASSFEGGANQPQHF.

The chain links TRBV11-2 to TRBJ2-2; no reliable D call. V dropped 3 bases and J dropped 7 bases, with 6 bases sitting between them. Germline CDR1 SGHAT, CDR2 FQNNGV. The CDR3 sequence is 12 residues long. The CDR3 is CASSFFGGELFF. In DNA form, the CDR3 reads TGTGCCAGCAGCTTCTTCGGCGGGGAGCTGTTTTTT. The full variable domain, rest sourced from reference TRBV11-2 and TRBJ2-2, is EAGVAQSPRYKIIEKRQSVAFWCNPISGHATLYWYQQILGQGPKLLIQFQNNGVVDDSQLPKDRFSAERLKGVDSTLKIQPAKLEDSAVYLCASSFFGGELFFGEGSRLTVL.

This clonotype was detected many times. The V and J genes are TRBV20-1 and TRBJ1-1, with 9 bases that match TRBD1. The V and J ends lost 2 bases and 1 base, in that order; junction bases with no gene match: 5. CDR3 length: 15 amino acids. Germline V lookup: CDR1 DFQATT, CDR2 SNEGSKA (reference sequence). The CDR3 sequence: CSARPPTGGNTEAFF. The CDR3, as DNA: TGCAGTGCTAGACCTCCGACAGGGGGGAACACTGAAGCTTTCTTT.

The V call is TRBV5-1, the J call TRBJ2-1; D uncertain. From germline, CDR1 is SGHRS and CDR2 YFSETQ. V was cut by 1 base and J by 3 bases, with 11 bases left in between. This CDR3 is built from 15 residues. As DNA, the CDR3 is TGCGCCAGCAGCTTGTTTCCAGGAGACTACAATGAGCAGTTCTTC. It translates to CASSLFPGDYNEQFF.

The CDR3 DNA reads TGTGCCAGCAGCTTTCACAACAGGGAAGGATATGGCTACACCTTC. Residues: CASSFHNREGYGYTF. The V gene is TRBV5-6, the J gene TRBJ1-2; TRBD1 might be the D (6 bases). Trimming stripped 2 bases from V and 5 bases from J, with 16 bases between. CDR3 size: 15 residues. Per germline, CDR1 SGHDT and CDR2 YYEEEE.

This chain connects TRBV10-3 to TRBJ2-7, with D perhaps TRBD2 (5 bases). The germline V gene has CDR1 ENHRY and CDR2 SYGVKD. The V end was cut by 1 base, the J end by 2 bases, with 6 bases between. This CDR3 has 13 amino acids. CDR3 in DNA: TGTGCCATCAGTGAGTTCGGGACCTACGAGCAGTACTTC. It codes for CAISEFGTYEQYF.

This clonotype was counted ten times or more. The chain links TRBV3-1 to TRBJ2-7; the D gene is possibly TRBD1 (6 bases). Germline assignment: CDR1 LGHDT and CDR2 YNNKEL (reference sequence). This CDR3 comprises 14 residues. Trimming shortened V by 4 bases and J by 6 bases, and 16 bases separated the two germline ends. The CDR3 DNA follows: TGTGCCAGCAGCCGGTTGGCCCAAGGGGGCGAGCAGTACTTC. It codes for CASSRLAQGGEQYF.

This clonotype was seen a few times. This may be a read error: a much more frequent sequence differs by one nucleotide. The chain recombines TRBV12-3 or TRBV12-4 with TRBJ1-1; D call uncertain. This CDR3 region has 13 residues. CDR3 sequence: CAGSPGWNTEAFF. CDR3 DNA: TGTGCCGGCAGTCCTGGGTGGAACACTGAAGCTTTCTTT.

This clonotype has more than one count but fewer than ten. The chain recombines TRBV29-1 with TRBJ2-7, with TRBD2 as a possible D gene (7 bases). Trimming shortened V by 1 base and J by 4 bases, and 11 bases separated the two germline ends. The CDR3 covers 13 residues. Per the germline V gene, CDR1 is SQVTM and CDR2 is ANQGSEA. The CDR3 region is CSVEGGGPYEQYF. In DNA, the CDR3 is TGCAGCGTTGAAGGGGGGGGCCCTTACGAGCAGTACTTC.

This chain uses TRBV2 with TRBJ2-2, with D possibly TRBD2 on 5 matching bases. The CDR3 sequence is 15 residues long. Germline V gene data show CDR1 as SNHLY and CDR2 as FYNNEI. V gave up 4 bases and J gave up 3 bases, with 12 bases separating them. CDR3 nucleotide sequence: TGTGCCAGCAGTGCTGATACTAGATACACCGGGGAGCTGTTTTTT. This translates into CASSADTRYTGELFF.

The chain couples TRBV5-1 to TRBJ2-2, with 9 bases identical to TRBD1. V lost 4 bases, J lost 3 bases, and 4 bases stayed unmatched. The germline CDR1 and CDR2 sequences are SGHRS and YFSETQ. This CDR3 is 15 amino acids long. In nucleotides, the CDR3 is TGCGCCAGCAGCCGCGACAGGGGGGACACCGGGGAGCTGTTTTTT. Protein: CASSRDRGDTGELFF.

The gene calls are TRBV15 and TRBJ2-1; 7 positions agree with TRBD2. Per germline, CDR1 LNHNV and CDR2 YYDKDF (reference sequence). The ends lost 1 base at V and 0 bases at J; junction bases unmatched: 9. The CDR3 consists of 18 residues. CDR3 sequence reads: CATSRAYKAGLSYNEQFF. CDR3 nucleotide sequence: TGTGCCACCAGCAGAGCTTATAAAGCGGGGCTCTCCTACAATGAGCAGTTCTTC. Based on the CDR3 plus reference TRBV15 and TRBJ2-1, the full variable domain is DAMVIQNPRYQVTQFGKPVTLSCSQTLNHNVMYWYQQKSSQAPKLLFHYYDKDFNNEADTPDNFQSRRPNTSFCFLDIRSPGLGDTAMYLCATSRAYKAGLSYNEQFFGPGTRLTVL.

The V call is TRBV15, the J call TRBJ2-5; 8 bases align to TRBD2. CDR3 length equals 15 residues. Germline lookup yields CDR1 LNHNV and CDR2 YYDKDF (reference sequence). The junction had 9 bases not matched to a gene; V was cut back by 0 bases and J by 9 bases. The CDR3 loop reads CATSRELSGSEAQYF. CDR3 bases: TGTGCCACCAGCAGAGAGCTCAGCGGGAGCGAGGCCCAGTACTTC.